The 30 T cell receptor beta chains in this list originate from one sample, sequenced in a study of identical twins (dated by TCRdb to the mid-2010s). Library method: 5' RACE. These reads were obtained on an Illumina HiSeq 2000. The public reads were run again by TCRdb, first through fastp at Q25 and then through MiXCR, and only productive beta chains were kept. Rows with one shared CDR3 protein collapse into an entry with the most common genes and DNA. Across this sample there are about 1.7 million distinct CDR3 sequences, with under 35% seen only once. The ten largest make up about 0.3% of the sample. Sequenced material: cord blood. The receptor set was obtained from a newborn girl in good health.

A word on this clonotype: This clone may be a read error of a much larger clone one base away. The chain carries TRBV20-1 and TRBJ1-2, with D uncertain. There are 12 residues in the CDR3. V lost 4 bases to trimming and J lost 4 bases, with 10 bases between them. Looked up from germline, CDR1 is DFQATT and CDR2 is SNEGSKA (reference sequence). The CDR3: CSAKVRIYGYTF. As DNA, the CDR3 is TGCAGTGCTAAAGTTCGGATCTATGGCTACACCTTC.

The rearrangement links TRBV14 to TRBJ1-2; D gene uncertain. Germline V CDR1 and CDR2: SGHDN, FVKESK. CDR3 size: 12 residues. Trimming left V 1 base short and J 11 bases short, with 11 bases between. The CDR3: CASSQGGQRYTF. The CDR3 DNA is TGTGCCAGCAGCCAAGGTGGTCAAAGGTACACCTTC.

In DNA form, the CDR3 reads TGTGCCAGCAGCCAAACGGGACAATTAGCCAAAAACATTCAGTACTTC. Residues: CASSQTGQLAKNIQYF. The chain has TRBV4-2 and TRBJ2-4; maybe TRBD1 (6 bases). Deletions cut 2 bases from V and 0 bases from J, with 11 bases between. The CDR3 covers 16 residues. Germline V gene lookup returns CDR1 LGHNA and CDR2 YNFKEQ.

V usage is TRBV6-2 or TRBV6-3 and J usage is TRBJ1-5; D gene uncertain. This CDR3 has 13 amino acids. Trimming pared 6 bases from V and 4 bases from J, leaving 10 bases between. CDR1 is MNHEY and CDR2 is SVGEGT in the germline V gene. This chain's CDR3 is CASSPNKNQPQHF. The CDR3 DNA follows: TGTGCCAGCAGCCCCAACAAAAATCAGCCCCAGCATTTT.

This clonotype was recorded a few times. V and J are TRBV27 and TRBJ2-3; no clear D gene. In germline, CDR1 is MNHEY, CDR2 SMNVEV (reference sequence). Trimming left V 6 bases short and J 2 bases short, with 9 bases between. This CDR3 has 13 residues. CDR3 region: CASRPLATDTQYF. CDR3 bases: TGTGCCAGCAGGCCCCTGGCCACAGATACGCAGTATTTT.

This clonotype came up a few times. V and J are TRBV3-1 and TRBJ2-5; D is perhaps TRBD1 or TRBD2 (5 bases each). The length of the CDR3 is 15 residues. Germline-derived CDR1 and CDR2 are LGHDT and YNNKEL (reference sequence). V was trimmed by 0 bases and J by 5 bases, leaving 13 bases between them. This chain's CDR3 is CASSQEGDAYETQYF. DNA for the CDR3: TGTGCCAGCAGCCAAGAGGGGGACGCCTATGAGACCCAGTACTTC.

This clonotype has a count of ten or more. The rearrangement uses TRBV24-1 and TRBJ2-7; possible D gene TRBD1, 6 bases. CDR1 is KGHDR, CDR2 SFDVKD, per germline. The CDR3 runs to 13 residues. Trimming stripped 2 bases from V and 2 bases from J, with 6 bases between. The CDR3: CATSDWDTYEQYF. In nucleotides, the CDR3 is TGTGCCACCAGTGATTGGGACACCTACGAGCAGTACTTC.

CDR3 sequence: CASSQDLILGTSRGYTF. The CDR3 DNA sequence: TGTGCCAGCAGCCAAGATCTTATACTCGGGACGAGTCGGGGCTACACCTTC. This chain joins TRBV3-1 and TRBJ1-2, with D possibly TRBD1 on 5 matching bases. The CDR3 is 17 residues long. The germline V and J ends were trimmed by 0 bases and 8 bases, with 22 bases remaining between them. The germline V gene encodes CDR1 LGHDT and CDR2 YNNKEL (reference sequence). The full variable domain, with the rest looked up from reference TRBV3-1 and TRBJ1-2, is DTAVSQTPKYLVTQMGNDKSIKCEQNLGHDTMYWYKQDSKKFLKIMFSYNNKELIINETVPNRFSPKSPDKAHLNLHINSLELGDSAVYFCASSQDLILGTSRGYTFGSGTRLTVV.

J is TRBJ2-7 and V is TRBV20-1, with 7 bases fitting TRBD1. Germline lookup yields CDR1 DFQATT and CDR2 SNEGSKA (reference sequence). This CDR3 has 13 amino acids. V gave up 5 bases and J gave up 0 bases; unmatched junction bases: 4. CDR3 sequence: CSAGRDSSYEQYF. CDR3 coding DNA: TGCAGTGCTGGTAGGGACAGCTCCTACGAGCAGTACTTC.

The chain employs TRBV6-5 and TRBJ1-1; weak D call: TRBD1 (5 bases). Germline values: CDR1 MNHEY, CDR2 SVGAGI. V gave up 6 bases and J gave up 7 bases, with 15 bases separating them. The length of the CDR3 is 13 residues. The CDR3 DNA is TGTGCCAGCAGCCCACATTGGGGGGGTGAAGCTTTCTTT. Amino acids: CASSPHWGGEAFF.

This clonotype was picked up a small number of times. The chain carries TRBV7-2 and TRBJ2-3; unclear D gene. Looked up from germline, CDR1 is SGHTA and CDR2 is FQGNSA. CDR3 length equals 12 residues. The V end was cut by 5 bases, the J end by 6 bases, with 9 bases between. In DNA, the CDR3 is TGTGCCAGCAGCATTTTTGCGGATACGCAGTATTTT. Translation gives CASSIFADTQYF.

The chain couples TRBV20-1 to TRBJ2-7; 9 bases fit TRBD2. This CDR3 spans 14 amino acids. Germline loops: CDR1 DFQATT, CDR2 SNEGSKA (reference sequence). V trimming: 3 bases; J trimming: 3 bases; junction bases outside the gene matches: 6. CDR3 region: CSARSTSGDYEQYF. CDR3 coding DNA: TGCAGTGCTAGGTCGACTAGCGGAGACTACGAGCAGTACTTC.

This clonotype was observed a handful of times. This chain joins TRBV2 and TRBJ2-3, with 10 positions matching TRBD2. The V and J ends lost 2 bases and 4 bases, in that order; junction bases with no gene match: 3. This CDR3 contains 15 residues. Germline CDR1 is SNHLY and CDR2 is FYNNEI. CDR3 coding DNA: TGTGCCAGCAGTGAACGACTAGCGGGTGCAGATACGCAGTATTTT. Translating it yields CASSERLAGADTQYF.

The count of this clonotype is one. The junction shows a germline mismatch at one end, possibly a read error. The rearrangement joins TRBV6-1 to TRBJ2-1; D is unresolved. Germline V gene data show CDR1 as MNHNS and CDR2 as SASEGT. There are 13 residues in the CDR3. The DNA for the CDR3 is TGTGTCAGCAGTGAGGTCAGGTACAATGAGCAGTTCTTC. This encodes CVSSEVRYNEQFF.

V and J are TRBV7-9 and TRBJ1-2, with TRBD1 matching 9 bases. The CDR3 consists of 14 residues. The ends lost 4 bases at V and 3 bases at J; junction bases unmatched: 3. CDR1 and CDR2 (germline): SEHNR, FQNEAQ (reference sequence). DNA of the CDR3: TGTGCCAGCAGCTACACAGGGGGCCACTATGGCTACACCTTC. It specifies CASSYTGGHYGYTF.

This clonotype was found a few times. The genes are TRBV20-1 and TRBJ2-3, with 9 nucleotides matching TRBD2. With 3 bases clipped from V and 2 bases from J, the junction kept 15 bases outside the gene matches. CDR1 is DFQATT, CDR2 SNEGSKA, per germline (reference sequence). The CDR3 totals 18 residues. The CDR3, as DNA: TGCAGTGCTAGGGCCCCTTGGGCTAGCGGGAAAAACACAGATACGCAGTATTTT. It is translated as CSARAPWASGKNTDTQYF.

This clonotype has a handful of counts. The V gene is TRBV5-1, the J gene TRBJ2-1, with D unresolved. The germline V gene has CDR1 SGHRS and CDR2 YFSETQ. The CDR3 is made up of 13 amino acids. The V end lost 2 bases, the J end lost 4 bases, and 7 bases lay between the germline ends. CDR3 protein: CASSFPQYNEQFF. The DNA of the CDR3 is TGCGCCAGCAGCTTTCCCCAGTACAATGAGCAGTTCTTC.

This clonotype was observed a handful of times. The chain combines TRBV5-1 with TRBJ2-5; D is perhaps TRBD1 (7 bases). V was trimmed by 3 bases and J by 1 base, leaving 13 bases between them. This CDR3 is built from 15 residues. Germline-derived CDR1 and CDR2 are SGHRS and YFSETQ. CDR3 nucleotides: TGCGCCAGCAGCTGGGCGGGACAGCTCCAAGAGACCCAGTACTTC. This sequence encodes CASSWAGQLQETQYF.

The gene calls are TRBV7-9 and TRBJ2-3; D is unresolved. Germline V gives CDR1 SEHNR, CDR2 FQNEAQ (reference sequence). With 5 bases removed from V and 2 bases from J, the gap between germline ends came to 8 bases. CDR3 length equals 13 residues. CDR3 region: CASSRVYTDTQYF. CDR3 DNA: TGTGCCAGCAGCCGGGTCTACACAGATACGCAGTATTTT.

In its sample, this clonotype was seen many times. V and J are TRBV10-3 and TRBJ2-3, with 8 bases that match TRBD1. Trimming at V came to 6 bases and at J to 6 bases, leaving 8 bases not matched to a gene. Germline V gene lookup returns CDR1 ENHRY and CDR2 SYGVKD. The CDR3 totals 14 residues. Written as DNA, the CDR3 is TGTGCCATCAGGAGGACAGGGTTGGAGGATACGCAGTATTTT. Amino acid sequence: CAIRRTGLEDTQYF.

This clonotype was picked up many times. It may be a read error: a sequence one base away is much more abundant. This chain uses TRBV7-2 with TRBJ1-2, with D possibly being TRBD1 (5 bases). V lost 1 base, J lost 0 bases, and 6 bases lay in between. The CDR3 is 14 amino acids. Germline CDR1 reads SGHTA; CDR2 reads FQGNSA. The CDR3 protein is CASSLETANYGYTF. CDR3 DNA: TGTGCCAGCAGCTTAGAGACAGCTAACTATGGCTACACCTTC.

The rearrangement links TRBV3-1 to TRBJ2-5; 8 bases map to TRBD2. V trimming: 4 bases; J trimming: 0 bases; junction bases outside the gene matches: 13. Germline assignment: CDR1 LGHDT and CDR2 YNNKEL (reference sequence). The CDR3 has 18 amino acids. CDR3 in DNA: TGTGCCAGCAGCCCACTTCGGGGGGGCGGGGGGTACCAAGAGACCCAGTACTTC. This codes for CASSPLRGGGGYQETQYF.

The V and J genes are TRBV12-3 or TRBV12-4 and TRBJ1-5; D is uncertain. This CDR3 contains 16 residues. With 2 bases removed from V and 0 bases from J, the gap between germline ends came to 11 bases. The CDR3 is CASSLRVRHSNQPQHF. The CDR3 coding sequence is TGTGCCAGCAGTTTACGGGTCAGACATAGCAATCAGCCCCAGCATTTT.

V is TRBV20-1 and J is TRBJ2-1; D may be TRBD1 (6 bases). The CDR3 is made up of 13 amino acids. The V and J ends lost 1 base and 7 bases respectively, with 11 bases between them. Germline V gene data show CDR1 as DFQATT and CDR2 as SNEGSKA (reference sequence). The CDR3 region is CSARVGTRNEQFF. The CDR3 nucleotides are TGCAGTGCTAGAGTAGGGACACGGAATGAGCAGTTCTTC.

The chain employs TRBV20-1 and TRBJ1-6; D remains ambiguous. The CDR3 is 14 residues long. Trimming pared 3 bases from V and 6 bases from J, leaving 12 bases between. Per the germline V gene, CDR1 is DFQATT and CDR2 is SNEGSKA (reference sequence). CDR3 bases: TGCAGTGCTAGGAGCTCCGGCCCTAATTCACCCCTCCACTTT. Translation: CSARSSGPNSPLHF.

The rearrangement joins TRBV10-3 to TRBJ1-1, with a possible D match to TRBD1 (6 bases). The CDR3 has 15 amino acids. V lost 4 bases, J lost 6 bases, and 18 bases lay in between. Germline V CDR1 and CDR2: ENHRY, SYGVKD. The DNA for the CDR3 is TGTGCCATCAGTGGCCCGGCGGAGGGGGGAGCTGAAGCTTTCTTT. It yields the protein CAISGPAEGGAEAFF.

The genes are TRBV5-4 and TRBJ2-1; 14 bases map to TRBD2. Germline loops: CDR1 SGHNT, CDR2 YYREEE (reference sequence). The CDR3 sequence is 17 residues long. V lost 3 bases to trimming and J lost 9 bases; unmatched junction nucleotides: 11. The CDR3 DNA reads TGTGCCAGCAGCTATGGGACTAGCGGGAGTGCACGCACTGAGCAGTTCTTC. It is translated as CASSYGTSGSARTEQFF.

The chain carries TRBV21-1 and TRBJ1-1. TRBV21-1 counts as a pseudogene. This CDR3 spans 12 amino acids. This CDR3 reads CASSREDTEAFF. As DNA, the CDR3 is TGTGCCAGCAGCAGGGAGGACACTGAAGCTTTCTTT.

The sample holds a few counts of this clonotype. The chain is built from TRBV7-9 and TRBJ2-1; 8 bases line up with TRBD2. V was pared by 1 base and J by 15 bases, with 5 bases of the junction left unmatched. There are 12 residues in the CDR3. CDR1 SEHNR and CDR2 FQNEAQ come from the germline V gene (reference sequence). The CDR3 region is CASSLERGGLFF. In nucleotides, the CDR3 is TGTGCCAGCAGCTTAGAACGGGGGGGCCTGTTCTTC.

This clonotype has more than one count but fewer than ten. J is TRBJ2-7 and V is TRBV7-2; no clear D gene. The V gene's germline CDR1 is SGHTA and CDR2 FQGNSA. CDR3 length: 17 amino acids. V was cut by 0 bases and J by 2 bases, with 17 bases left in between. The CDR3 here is CASSLADWGINAYEQYF. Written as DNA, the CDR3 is TGTGCCAGCAGCTTAGCGGATTGGGGAATTAATGCCTACGAGCAGTACTTC.